These 7 T cell receptor beta chains were all obtained from the same sample, sequenced in a study of Graves' ophthalmopathy and Graves' hyperthyroidism listed by TCRdb under 2018. TCRdb names Illumina HiSeq 2000 as the instrument used. For repertoire sequencing, the TCR beta CDR3 regions were amplified from RNA transcripts. The first round of RT-PCR was done with HTBI primers and the Qiagen OneStep RT-PCR kit, and was followed by a second round of multiplex PCR, then size selection and purification. TCRdb handled the public reads itself, with Q25 trimming in fastp and clone calling in MiXCR, and kept productive beta chains. CDR3 protein duplicates are merged, each entry listing the most common genes and DNA. The sample data list a few hundred thousand distinct CDR3 sequences, and 15% to 20% of these were observed just once. The ten largest clones capture roughly an eighth of the sample. Sequencing was carried out using peripheral blood. Receptor source: an adult man with Graves' ophthalmopathy.

This clonotype was counted many times. The rearrangement uses TRBV12-3 or TRBV12-4 and TRBJ1-1; D remains ambiguous. The length of the CDR3 is 14 residues. The V end was cut by 0 bases, the J end by 0 bases, with 5 bases between. The CDR3 coding sequence is TGTGCCAGCAGTTTAGCCCAGGTGAACACTGAAGCTTTCTTT. Its translation is CASSLAQVNTEAFF.

At least ten counts were recorded for this clonotype. The genes are TRBV27 and TRBJ2-2, with D possibly TRBD1 on 5 matching bases. The V end lost 2 bases, the J end lost 6 bases, and 7 bases lay between the germline ends. Per the germline V gene, CDR1 is MNHEY and CDR2 is SMNVEV (reference sequence). The CDR3 spans 13 residues. The CDR3 DNA reads as TGTGCCAGCAGTTTACAGGGATCCGGGGAGCTGTTTTTT. This encodes CASSLQGSGELFF.

The rearrangement links TRBV12-3 or TRBV12-4 to TRBJ1-2, with D possibly matching TRBD1 (6 bases). Trimming cost V 6 bases and J 4 bases, with 15 bases left between them. This CDR3 comprises 14 residues. The CDR3: CASRGDLDSYGYTF. CDR3 nucleotides: TGTGCCAGCAGGGGGGACCTGGACAGCTATGGCTACACCTTC.

This clonotype appeared many times. The genes are TRBV11-2 and TRBJ1-2; TRBD1 might be the D (5 bases). Trimming shortened V by 0 bases and J by 4 bases, and 21 bases separated the two germline ends. The CDR3 has 18 amino acids. Germline V gene data show CDR1 as SGHAT and CDR2 as FQNNGV. The DNA for the CDR3 is TGTGCCAGCAGCTTAGAATCCCTCACAGGAACGACCGGCTATGGCTACACCTTC. Translating gives CASSLESLTGTTGYGYTF.

This clonotype was found many times. The V gene is TRBV30, the J gene TRBJ2-2; 8 bases fit TRBD2. Germline CDR1 reads GTSNPN; CDR2 reads SVGIG (reference sequence). J gave up 6 bases and V 0 bases, and 9 bases lay outside the gene matches. CDR3 length: 16 residues. CDR3: CAWSVSRGGFPGELFF. The CDR3 DNA is TGTGCCTGGAGTGTAAGCCGGGGGGGCTTTCCCGGGGAGCTGTTTTTT.

The sample holds many counts of this clonotype. The V and J genes are TRBV29-1 and TRBJ2-3; TRBD2 agrees at 11 bases. Germline lookup yields CDR1 SQVTM and CDR2 ANQGSEA. The CDR3 is 15 residues long. V was clipped by 3 bases and J by 6 bases; unmatched bases: 8. The CDR3 DNA follows: TGCAGCGTTGAGCATAGCGGGAGGGCCTCGGATACGCAGTATTTT. Translating it yields CSVEHSGRASDTQYF.

The rearrangement links TRBV19 to TRBJ2-7; D is possibly TRBD1 (7 bases). The CDR3 consists of 14 residues. CDR1 is LNHDA, CDR2 SQIVND, per germline (reference sequence). V lost 9 bases, J lost 5 bases, and 20 bases lay in between. The CDR3, as DNA: TGTGCCAGCGGGGGCGGGACAGTGGGAAACGAGCAGTACTTC. This sequence encodes CASGGGTVGNEQYF.